A selection of T cell receptor beta chains follows, all from one sample in a study of CD8 T cells in ankylosing spondylitis. From the 5' RACE reads, TCRdb called clonotypes with MiXCR, one entry per CDR3 protein. The sample includes some 85,000 distinct CDR3 sequences, about 9% of them seen just once. Source material: blood, either unsorted or a sorted T cell fraction (not recorded which). The receptors come from a male donor with ankylosing spondylitis. The CDR3 runs from the conserved cysteine through the conserved F or W. A D gene is named only where the DNA matches it firmly. The listing skips clone size in some rows; elsewhere it reads once, few, many or a size class.

TRBJ2-1 | TRBD2 | TRBV12-5 | NA | CASGLGTSGQNNEQFF | TGTGCTAGTGGTTTAGGGACTAGCGGGCAGAACAATGAGCAGTTCTTC
TRBJ2-3 | TRBD2 | TRBV5-6 | NA | CASSLDRGLAGNTDTQYF | TGTGCCAGCAGCTTGGATCGAGGACTAGCGGGGAACACAGATACGCAGTATTTT
TRBJ2-1 | NA | TRBV7-9 | few | CASSPGGGEFYNEQFF | TGTGCCAGCAGCCCCGGCGGGGGCGAATTCTACAATGAGCAGTTCTTC
TRBJ2-7 | NA | TRBV19 | many | CASSPSGTHEQYF | TGTGCCAGTAGCCCATCTGGGACTCATGAGCAGTACTTC
TRBJ2-3 | TRBD2 | TRBV4-2 | NA | CASSAGLAGDTQYF | TGTGCCAGCAGCGCCGGACTAGCGGGAGATACGCAGTATTTT
TRBJ2-3 | TRBD1 | TRBV19 | few | CASSLWTGSTDTQYF | TGTGCCAGTAGTCTATGGACAGGGAGCACAGATACGCAGTATTTT
TRBJ2-1 | NA | TRBV2 | NA | CASTNGRLARGGNEQFF | TGTGCCAGCACCAACGGGAGGCTAGCGAGGGGGGGCAATGAGCAGTTCTTC
TRBJ2-7 | NA | TRBV3-1 | few | CASSHNSSYEQYF | TGTGCCAGCAGCCATAACAGTTCCTACGAGCAGTACTTC
TRBJ1-1 | NA | TRBV20-1 | many | CSAPRLDRHRAHTEAFF | TGCAGTGCTCCCAGGCTGGACCGCCACCGGGCTCACACTGAAGCTTTCTTT
TRBJ1-2 | NA | TRBV12-3/TRBV12-4 | many | CASSPGGYGYTF | TGTGCCAGCAGCCCGGGGGGTTATGGCTACACCTTC
TRBJ2-7 | NA | TRBV11-2 | many | CASSLGWAYEQYF | TGTGCCAGCAGCTTGGGTTGGGCCTACGAGCAGTACTTC
TRBJ2-2 | NA | TRBV13 | NA | CASSLGGANTGELFF | TGTGCCAGCAGCTTAGGAGGGGCGAACACCGGGGAGCTGTTTTTT
TRBJ2-1 | TRBD1 | TRBV11-1 | few | CASSPIGGTGVYNEQFF | TGTGCCAGCAGCCCGATAGGGGGGACAGGGGTCTACAATGAGCAGTTCTTC
TRBJ1-3 | NA | TRBV4-1 | NA | CASSQGEQATTIYF | TGCGCCAGCAGCCAAGGAGAACAGGCGACTACCATATATTTT
TRBJ1-1 | TRBD1 | TRBV5-6 | many | CASSAGQGASITEAFF | TGTGCCAGCAGCGCGGGACAGGGGGCAAGTATCACTGAAGCTTTCTTT
TRBJ2-1 | TRBD2 | TRBV3-1 | many | CASSQDRREGRWNEQFF | TGTGCCAGCAGCCAAGATAGACGGGAGGGCCGGTGGAATGAGCAGTTCTTC
TRBJ1-5 | NA | TRBV27 | few | CASSFSGFQPQHF | TGTGCCAGCAGTTTCTCGGGATTTCAGCCCCAGCATTTT
TRBJ2-2 | NA | TRBV20-1 | many | CSAAEGGGGELFF | TGCAGTGCTGCCGAGGGGGGAGGCGGGGAGCTGTTTTTT
TRBJ2-2 | TRBD1 | TRBV3-1 | many | CASSPRTGENTGELFF | TGTGCCAGCAGCCCACGGACAGGGGAGAACACCGGGGAGCTGTTTTTT
TRBJ2-1 | NA | TRBV29-1 | many | CSVEGAVDYNEQFF | TGCAGCGTTGAAGGGGCGGTAGACTACAATGAGCAGTTCTTC
TRBJ2-1 | NA | TRBV12-3/TRBV12-4 | many | CASSLSKGEQFF | TGTGCCAGCAGTTTAAGTAAGGGTGAGCAGTTCTTC
TRBJ1-1 | NA | TRBV19 | few | CASSIRGFLNTEAFF | TGTGCCAGTAGTATCAGGGGCTTCCTGAACACTGAAGCTTTCTTT
TRBJ1-2 | TRBD1 | TRBV27 | NA | CASSPTGAFYGYTF | TGTGCCAGCAGTCCTACAGGGGCCTTCTATGGCTACACCTTC
TRBJ2-6 | TRBD1 | TRBV10-3 | few | CAISDNAGGASGANVLTF | TGTGCCATCAGTGATAACGCAGGGGGCGCTTCGGGGGCCAACGTCCTGACTTTC
TRBJ2-2 | TRBD1 | TRBV27 | few | CASLTGGTGELFF | TGTGCCAGTTTGACAGGGGGTACCGGGGAGCTGTTTTTT
TRBJ2-2 | NA | TRBV27 | few | CASCQREYTGELFF | TGTGCCAGTTGTCAAAGGGAGTACACCGGGGAGCTGTTTTTT
TRBJ2-7 | NA | TRBV5-1 | many | CASSLAGNGYEQYF | TGCGCCAGCAGCTTGGCGGGGAACGGCTACGAGCAGTACTTC
TRBJ2-1 | NA | TRBV11-2 | few | CASSLGSYSYNEQFF | TGTGCCAGCAGCTTAGGCTCCTACTCCTACAATGAGCAGTTCTTC
TRBJ1-3 | NA | TRBV12-3/TRBV12-4 | few | CASSRGLSSGNTIYF | TGTGCCAGCAGTCGGGGCCTCAGCTCTGGAAACACCATATATTTT
TRBJ2-1 | TRBD2 | TRBV7-2 | few | CASSLVFRLAGYNEQFF | TGTGCCAGCAGCTTAGTTTTCCGGCTAGCGGGATACAATGAGCAGTTCTTC
TRBJ1-2 | TRBD1 | TRBV7-6 | few | CASSAGGTGPDGYTF | TGTGCCAGCAGCGCCGGGGGGACAGGGCCTGATGGCTACACCTTC
TRBJ2-1 | TRBD2 | TRBV20-1 | many | CSAARETGGVPAQFF | TGCAGTGCTGCCCGCGAGACGGGAGGTGTCCCGGCGCAGTTCTTC
TRBJ1-5 | TRBD1 | TRBV10-2 | NA | CATGQGLNQPQHF | TGCGCCACAGGACAGGGCCTCAATCAGCCCCAGCATTTT
TRBJ2-1 | NA | TRBV7-9 | many | CASSWGYNEQFF | TGTGCCAGCAGCTGGGGTTACAATGAGCAGTTCTTC
TRBJ2-1 | NA | TRBV27 | few | CASTFAGNEGEQFF | TGTGCCAGCACCTTCGCGGGAAATGAGGGTGAGCAGTTCTTC